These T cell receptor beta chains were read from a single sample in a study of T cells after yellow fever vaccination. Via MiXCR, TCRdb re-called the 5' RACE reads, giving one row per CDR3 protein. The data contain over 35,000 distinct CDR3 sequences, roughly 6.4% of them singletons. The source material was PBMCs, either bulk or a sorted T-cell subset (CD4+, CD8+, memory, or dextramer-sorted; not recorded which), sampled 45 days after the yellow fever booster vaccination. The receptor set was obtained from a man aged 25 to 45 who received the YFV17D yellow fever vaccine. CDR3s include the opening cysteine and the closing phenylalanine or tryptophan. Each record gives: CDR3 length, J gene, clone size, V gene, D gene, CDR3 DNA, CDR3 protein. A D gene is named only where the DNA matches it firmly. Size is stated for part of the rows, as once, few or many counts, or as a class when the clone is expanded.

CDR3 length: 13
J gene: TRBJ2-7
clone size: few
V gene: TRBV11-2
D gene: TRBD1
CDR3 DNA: TGTGCCAGCAGCTTAGCGGGACAGCGTTTCCAGTACTTC
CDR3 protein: CASSLAGQRFQYF

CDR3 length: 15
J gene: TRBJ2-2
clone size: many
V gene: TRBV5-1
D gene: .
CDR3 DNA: TGCGCCAGCAGCTTGAAAGGTGGGGGAACCGGGGAGCTGTTTTTT
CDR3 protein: CASSLKGGGTGELFF

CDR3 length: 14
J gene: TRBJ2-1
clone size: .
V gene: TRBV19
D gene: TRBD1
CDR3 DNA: TGTGCCAGTAGTACGACAGGGTCCTACAATGAGCAGTTCTTC
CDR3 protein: CASSTTGSYNEQFF

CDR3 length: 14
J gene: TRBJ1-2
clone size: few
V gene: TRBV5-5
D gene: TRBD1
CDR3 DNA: TGTGCCAGCAGCCGCGACAGGGTTAACTATGGCTACACCTTC
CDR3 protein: CASSRDRVNYGYTF

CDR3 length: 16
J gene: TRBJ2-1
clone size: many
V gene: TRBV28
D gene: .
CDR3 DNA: TGTGCCAGCAGTTTATCATCTAGCGGAGCTAGACAGGGGCAGTTCTTC
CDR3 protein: CASSLSSSGARQGQFF

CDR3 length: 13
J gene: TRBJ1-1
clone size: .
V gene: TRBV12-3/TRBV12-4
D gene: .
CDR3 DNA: TGTGCCAGCAGTTGGGCAGAGAACACTGAAGCTTTCTTT
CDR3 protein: CASSWAENTEAFF

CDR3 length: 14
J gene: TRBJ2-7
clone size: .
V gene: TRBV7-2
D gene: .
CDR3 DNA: TGTGCCAGCAGCCCGAACCGGGCCTCGAACGAGCAGTACTTC
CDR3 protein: CASSPNRASNEQYF

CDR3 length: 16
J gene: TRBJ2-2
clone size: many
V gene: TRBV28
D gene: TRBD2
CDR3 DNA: TGTGCCAGCAGCCCCGGGGGGGTGGGAATCACCGGGGAGCTGTTTTTT
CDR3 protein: CASSPGGVGITGELFF

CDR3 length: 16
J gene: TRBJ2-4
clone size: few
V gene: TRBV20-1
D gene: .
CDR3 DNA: TGCAGTGCTAGACCCTCGGATTTCAGAGGGGGGGACATTCAGTACTTC
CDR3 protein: CSARPSDFRGGDIQYF

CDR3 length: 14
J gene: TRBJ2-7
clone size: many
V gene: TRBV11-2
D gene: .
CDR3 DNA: TGTGCCAGCAGCTCGGATTCCAGGGGCTACGAGCAGTACTTC
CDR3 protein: CASSSDSRGYEQYF

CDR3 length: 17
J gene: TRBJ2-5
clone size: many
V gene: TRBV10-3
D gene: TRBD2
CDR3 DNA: TGTGCCATCAGTTCGGGGCCTAGCGGGACTGTATCAGAGACCCAGTACTTC
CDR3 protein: CAISSGPSGTVSETQYF

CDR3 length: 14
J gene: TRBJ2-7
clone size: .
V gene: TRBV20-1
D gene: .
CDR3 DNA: TGCAGTGCTAGAGGGAGGACATCCTCCTACGAGCAGTACTTC
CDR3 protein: CSARGRTSSYEQYF

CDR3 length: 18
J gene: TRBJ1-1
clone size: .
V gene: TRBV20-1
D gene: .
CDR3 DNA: TGCAGTGCTAGAGGGTCCCTCCGGGGAGGGCAGGCTGACACTGAAGCTTTCTTT
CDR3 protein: CSARGSLRGGQADTEAFF

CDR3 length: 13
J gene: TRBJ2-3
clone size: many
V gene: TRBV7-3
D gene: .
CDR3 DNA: TGTGCCAGCAGCTTACTAGGATCGGATACGCAGTATTTT
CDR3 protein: CASSLLGSDTQYF

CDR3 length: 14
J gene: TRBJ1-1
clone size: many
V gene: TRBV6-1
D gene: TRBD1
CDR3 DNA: TGTGCCAGCAGTAGACGACAGGGCCAGACTGAAGCTTTCTTT
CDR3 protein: CASSRRQGQTEAFF

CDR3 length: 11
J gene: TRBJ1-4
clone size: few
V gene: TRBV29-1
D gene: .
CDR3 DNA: TGCAGCACCCGGGACAACGAAAAACTGTTTTTT
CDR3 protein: CSTRDNEKLFF

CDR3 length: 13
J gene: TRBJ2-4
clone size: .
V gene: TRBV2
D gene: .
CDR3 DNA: TGTGCCAGCCGAACCCCGATCCAAAGTATTCAGTACTTC
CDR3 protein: CASRTPIQSIQYF

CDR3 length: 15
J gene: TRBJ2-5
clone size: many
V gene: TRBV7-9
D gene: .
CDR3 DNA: TGTGCCAGCAGCTTAGCGACGGGGGTTTGGGGGACCCAGTACTTC
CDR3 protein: CASSLATGVWGTQYF

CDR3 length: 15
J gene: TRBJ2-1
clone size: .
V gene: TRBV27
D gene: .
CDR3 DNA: TGTGCCAGCAGTCTGAGGGGGGGAGGGTACAATGAGCAGTTCTTC
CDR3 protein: CASSLRGGGYNEQFF

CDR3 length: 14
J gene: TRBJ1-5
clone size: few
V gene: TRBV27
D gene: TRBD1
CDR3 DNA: TGTGCCAGCAGTTTGTGGCAGGGGGATCAGCCCCAGCATTTT
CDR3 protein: CASSLWQGDQPQHF

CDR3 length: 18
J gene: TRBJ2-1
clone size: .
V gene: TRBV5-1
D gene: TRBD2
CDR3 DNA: TGCGCCAGCAGCCGTTGGAGTCTAGCGGAAAGCTCCTACAATGAGCAGTTCTTC
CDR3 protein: CASSRWSLAESSYNEQFF

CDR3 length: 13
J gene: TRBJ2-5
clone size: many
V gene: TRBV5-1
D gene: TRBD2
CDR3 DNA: TGCGCCAGCGCCGGGACTACCCAAGAGACCCAGTACTTC
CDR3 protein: CASAGTTQETQYF

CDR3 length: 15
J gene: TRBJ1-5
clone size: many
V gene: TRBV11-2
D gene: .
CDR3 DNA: TGTGCCAGCAGCTTAGAGGGTGTCGGCAATCAGCCCCAGCATTTT
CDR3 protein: CASSLEGVGNQPQHF

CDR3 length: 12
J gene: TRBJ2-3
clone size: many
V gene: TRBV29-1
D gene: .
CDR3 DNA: TGCATATCAACGATTAGCACAGATACGCAGTATTTT
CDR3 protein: CISTISTDTQYF

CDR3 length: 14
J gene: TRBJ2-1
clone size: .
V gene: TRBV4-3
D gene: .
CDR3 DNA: TGCGCCAGTCGACAGGACGCCGTTATGGATGAGCAGTTCTTC
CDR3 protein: CASRQDAVMDEQFF

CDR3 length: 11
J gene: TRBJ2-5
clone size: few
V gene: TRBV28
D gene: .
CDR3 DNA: TGTGTCGTGGTGGGCCAAGAGACCCAGTACTTC
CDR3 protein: CVVVGQETQYF

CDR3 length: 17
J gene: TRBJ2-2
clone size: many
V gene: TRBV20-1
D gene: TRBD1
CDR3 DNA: TGCAGTGCTAGACGGACGGGACAGCGAGCGAACACCGGGGAGCTGTTTTTT
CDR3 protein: CSARRTGQRANTGELFF

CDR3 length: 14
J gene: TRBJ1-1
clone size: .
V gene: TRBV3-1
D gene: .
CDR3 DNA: TGTGCCAGCAGCCGAGCTCTGGGAGGCACTGAAGCTTTCTTT
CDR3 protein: CASSRALGGTEAFF

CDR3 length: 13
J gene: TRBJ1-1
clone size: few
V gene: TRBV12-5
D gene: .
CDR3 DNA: TGTGCTAGTGGCCGGGACGACTACACTGAAGCTTTCTTT
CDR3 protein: CASGRDDYTEAFF

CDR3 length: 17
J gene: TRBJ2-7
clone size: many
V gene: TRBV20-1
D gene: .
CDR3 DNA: TGCAGTGCTAGAGATCTTGGGAATGTGTTTGATCCCGTCGAGCAGTACTTC
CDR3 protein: CSARDLGNVFDPVEQYF

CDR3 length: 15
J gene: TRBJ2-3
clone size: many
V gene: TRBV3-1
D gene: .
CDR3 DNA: TGTGCCAGCAGCCAGCCGGGACACGGCACAGATACGCAGTATTTT
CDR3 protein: CASSQPGHGTDTQYF

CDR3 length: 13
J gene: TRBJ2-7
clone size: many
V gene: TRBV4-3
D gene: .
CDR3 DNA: TGCGCCAGCAGCCAATCTCAGCATTACGAGCAGTACTTC
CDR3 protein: CASSQSQHYEQYF

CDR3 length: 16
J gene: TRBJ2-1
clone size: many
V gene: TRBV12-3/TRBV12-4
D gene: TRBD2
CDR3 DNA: TGTGCCAGCAGTTTCGGGGATGGGAGGGCCTACAATGAGCAGTTCTTC
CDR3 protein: CASSFGDGRAYNEQFF

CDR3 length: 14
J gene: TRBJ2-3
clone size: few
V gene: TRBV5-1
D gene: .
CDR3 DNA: TGCGCCAGCAGCTATGCCCAGGGTGCAGATACGCAGTATTTT
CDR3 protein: CASSYAQGADTQYF

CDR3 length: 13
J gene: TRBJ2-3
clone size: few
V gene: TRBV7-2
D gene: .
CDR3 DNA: TGTGCCAGCAGCTTATTTAACAGAGATACGCAGTATTTT
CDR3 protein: CASSLFNRDTQYF

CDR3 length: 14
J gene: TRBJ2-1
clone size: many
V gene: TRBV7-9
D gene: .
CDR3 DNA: TGTGCCAGCATCCACGTTGGGGCTCCCAATGAGCAGTTCTTC
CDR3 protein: CASIHVGAPNEQFF

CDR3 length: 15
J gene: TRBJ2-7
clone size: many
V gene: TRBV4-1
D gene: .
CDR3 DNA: TGCGCCAGCAGCCAAACCAGGACGACCTACTACGAGCAGTACTTC
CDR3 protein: CASSQTRTTYYEQYF

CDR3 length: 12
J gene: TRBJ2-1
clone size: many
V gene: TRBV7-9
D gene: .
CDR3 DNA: TGTGCCAGCAATGCGGGATTGGAAGAGCAGTTCTTC
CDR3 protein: CASNAGLEEQFF

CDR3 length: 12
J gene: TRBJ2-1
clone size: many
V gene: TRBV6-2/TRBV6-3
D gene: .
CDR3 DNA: TGTGCCAGCAGAAGATTCAACAATGAGCAGTTCTTC
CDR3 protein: CASRRFNNEQFF

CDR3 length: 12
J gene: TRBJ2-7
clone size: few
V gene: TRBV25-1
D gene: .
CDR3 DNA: TGTGCCACCGGGAAAGGGGTCTACGAGCAGTACTTC
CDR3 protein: CATGKGVYEQYF

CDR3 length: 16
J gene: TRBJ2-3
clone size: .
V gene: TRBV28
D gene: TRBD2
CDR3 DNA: TGTGCCAGCAGTTTCTCTAGCGGGAGGGGCACAGATACGCAGTATTTT
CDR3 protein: CASSFSSGRGTDTQYF

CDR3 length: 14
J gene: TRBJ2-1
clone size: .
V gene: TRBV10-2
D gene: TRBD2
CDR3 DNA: TGCGCCAGCGGTTGGACTAGCGTAGACAATGAGCAGTTCTTC
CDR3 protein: CASGWTSVDNEQFF

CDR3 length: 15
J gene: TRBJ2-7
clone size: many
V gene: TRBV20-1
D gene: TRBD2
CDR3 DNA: TGCAGTGCTAGAGACCTCCGGGGGGAGGTCGGCGAGCAGTACTTC
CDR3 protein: CSARDLRGEVGEQYF

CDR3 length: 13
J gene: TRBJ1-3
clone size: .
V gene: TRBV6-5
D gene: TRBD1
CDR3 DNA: TGTGCCAGCAGGGGACAGGGGAGAAACACCATATATTTT
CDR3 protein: CASRGQGRNTIYF

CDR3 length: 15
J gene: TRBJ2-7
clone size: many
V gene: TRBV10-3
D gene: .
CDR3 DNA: TGTGCCATCAGTGAGTCTCAGCGACACTCCTACGAGCAGTACTTC
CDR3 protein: CAISESQRHSYEQYF

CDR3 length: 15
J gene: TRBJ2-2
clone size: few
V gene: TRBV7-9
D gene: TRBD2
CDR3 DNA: TGTGCCAGCCGTCCGGGAGGGCCCGATACCGGGGAGCTGTTTTTT
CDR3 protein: CASRPGGPDTGELFF

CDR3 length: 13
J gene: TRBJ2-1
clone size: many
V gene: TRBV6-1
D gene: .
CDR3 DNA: TGTGCCAGTTACGGGGGTGGGTTCAATGAGCAGTTCTTC
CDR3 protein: CASYGGGFNEQFF

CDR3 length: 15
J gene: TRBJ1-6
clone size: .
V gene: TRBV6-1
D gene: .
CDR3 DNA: TGTGCCAGCAGTGCGCCGGGACATTATAATTCACCCCTCCACTTT
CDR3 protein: CASSAPGHYNSPLHF

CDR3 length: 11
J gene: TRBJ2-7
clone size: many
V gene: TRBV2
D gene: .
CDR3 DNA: TGTGCCAGTCTTCTAGCTATCGAGCAGTACTTC
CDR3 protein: CASLLAIEQYF

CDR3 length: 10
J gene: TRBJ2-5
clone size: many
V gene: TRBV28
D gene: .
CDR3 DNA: TGTGCCAGCAGTCAAGAGACCCAGTACTTC
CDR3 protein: CASSQETQYF

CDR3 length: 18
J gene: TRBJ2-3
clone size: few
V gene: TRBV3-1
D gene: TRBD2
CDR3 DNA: TGTGCCTGCAGTCGAGACGTGAGCGGGAGGGGTAGCACAGATACGCAGTATTTT
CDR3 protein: CACSRDVSGRGSTDTQYF

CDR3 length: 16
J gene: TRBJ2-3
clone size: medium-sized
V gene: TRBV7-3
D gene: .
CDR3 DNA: TGTGCCAGCAGCCTCCAAGGGGCTAGCAGCACAGATACGCAGTATTTT
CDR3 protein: CASSLQGASSTDTQYF

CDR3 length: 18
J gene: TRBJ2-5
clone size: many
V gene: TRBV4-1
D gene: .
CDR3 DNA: TGCGCCAGCAGCCAAGTTCGAAGGGGGGGATCCCCCATGGGGACCCAGTACTTC
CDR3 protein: CASSQVRRGGSPMGTQYF

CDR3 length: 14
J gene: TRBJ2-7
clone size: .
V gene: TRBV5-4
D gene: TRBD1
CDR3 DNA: TGTGCCAGCAGCTCCGGACAGGGGCCTTTCGAGCAGTACTTC
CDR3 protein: CASSSGQGPFEQYF

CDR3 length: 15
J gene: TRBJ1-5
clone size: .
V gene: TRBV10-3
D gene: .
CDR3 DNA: TGTGCCATCAGTGAGGCGCAGGGTTCTTTGCAGCCCCAGCATTTT
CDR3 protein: CAISEAQGSLQPQHF

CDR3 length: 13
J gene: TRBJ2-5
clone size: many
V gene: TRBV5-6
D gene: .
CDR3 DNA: TGTGCCAGCAGCGGTACTGACCAAGAGACCCAGTACTTC
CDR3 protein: CASSGTDQETQYF

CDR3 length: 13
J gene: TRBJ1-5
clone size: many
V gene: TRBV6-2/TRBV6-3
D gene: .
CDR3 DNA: TGTGCCAGCAGTTGGGGCAGGGACCAGCCCCAGCATTTT
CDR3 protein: CASSWGRDQPQHF

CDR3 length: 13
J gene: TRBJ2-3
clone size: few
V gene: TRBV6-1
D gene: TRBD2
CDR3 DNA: TGTGCCAGTAGTCCGGGGGGGACAGATACGCAGTATTTT
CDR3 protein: CASSPGGTDTQYF

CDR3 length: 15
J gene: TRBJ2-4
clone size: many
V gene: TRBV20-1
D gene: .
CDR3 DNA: TGCAGTGCCCATCAGGAGTATTTAGCCAAAAACATTCAGTACTTC
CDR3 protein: CSAHQEYLAKNIQYF